The present T cell receptor beta chain was sequenced within a study of cytomegalovirus exposure and HLA in healthy donors (dated by TCRdb to the late 2010s). In the study overall: An earlier analysis of some 550 of the donors reported more than 250 Gb of sequence data and about 100 million unique TCR beta sequences from roughly 180 million T cells. Roughly 300 gigabases of sequencing data and tens of millions of unique TCR sequences were included in an early release covering about 700 HLA-typed donors. The genetic ancestry cluster associated with self-reported Caucasian donors included roughly 84% of the approximately 430 genotyped donors. The aim of the study was to test whether cataloging public T cell receptors could identify signatures of past pathogen exposure. The study used immunosequencing to profile the T cell repertoires of several hundred subjects and linked those repertoires to cytomegalovirus serostatus. In addition to the first cohort of 666 subjects, a separate validation cohort of 100 to 150 different subjects was used. To predict cytomegalovirus infection status, the study combined high-throughput TCR immunosequencing, statistical association of individual TCRs with disease status, and machine learning. A later analysis re-analyzed previously published TCR beta repertoires from hundreds of donors and added high-resolution HLA genotyping to study TCR occurrence patterns. The later analysis used no new phenotypic data to find candidate immune exposures, relying instead on TCR beta sequences and their occurrence across donors. An earlier analysis of around 540 of the donors applied high-throughput TCR beta sequencing to assess whether each TCR beta V gene segment acted as functional or pseudogenic. Donor age, sex, ethnicity and CMV serostatus were compiled together with the repertoire data. Genome-wide SNP genotypes for about 65% of the 666 donors were used in a later genetic analysis, which treated that subset as a discovery cohort. Every discovery cohort repertoire had been produced on one sequencing platform. HLA typing included class I and class II loci at four-digit resolution. The number of donors typed differed by locus, with 629-630 for A, B, C, DRB1 and DQB1, approximately 500 for DQA1, about 610 for DPA1, and over 400 for DPB1. Several DR-DQ haplotypes were treated as single units for association and clustering because of strong linkage in the cohort. On average, roughly 240,000 unique TCR beta nucleotide sequences were sequenced per donor among 398 genotyped donors of the cohort, with around 19% of those sequences being non-productive. Study-wide findings and limitations: The earlier analysis of some 560 of the donors excluded 15 to 20 rarely observed V segments, including chromosome 9 orphons, because counts were too low. A later analysis found that most CMV-associated TCR beta chains appeared HLA-restricted, with HLA associations seemingly driven largely by CMV exposure. A total of fewer than 200 TCR beta chains were listed by the study as associated with cytomegalovirus. Some IMGT-functional V segments, including TRBV6-2 and TRBV6-3, could not be told apart with the 87-base-pair reads, so those segments were excluded. In a later genetic analysis, a missense DCLRE1C variant was associated with V-gene and J-gene trimming of TCR beta chains, and the association was replicated in an independent cohort. The authors suggested that the approach could potentially be generalized to other disease states and immunological phenotypes. When HLA alleles, especially DR and DQ, strongly co-occurred, TCR associations were difficult to assign to individual alleles. A further reported finding was that TCR beta sequences accurately predicted the HLA-A and HLA-B alleles for most subjects in the first cohort. Roughly uniform sequencing depth across donors was assumed in presence/absence analyses, although this assumption may not hold. The classifier was reported to diagnose cytomegalovirus status with high specificity and sensitivity in both the original and validation cohorts. Because HLA typing was unavailable for some donors at each locus, only the typed subset was used in association tests. In a later analysis, HLA-associated TCR beta chains showed more clonal expansion and lower generation probabilities than non-associated chains that were equally common. Most TCR sequences were observed very rarely across donors, whereas some public TCRs were present in many individuals. In a later analysis, TCR association rates were found to vary across HLA loci, with the most associated TCRs seen for DRB1 alleles and the fewest for HLA-C alleles. In an earlier analysis of about 600 of the donors, most TCR beta V segments appeared in productive rearrangements about 90% or about 30% of the time, broadly matching IMGT annotations. Specific HLA alleles were associated with 16,951 TCR beta sequences at a false discovery rate of 0.05 in a later analysis. This cohort had only TCR beta chains sequenced, and the lack of alpha or paired-chain data limited which features could be detected. In vitro tests confirmed that three of the cytomegalovirus-associated TCR beta chains recognize cytomegalovirus antigens. Linkage disequilibrium might explain the correlated functional status among segregating V segments, but an unknown experimental factor could not be excluded. A group of highly shared sequence variants was considered likely to be a technical artifact of the sequencing pipeline. According to a later analysis, parvovirus B19, influenza, CMV and Epstein-Barr virus appeared linked to several top co-occurrence clusters. According to a later genetic analysis, donors in an Asian-associated ancestry cluster had fewer N-insertions in productive TCRs than the approximately 710-donor mean. CMV serostatus was the only immune exposure information available for the cohort.

The germline V and J ends show losses of 7 bases and 0 bases respectively, and no gene match explains 6 bases of the junction. The germline V gene supplies CDR1 SNHLY and CDR2 FYNNEI. From its cysteine to its phenylalanine, the CDR3 spans 14 amino acids. CDR3 DNA is the only sequence kept; it has 42 bases, read in frame from the first base. Receptors were amplified or captured by the immunoSEQ multiplex PCR assay. The multiplex PCR relied on a mix of 60 forward primers for TCR Vbeta segments and 13 reverse primers for TCR Jbeta segments. Amplification of the CDR3 region of rearranged TCR beta genes was performed with a multiplex PCR assay on genomic DNA. The Illumina HiSeq System was used to sequence the amplified TCR beta libraries as 87-base-pair reads. The paper's data handling went like this. In a later analysis, some 80 million unique TCR beta chains were counted across the 650 to 700 repertoires, and some 10 million of these chains were shared by at least two donors. Raw reads were error-corrected and collapsed into unique sequences with a nearest-neighbor algorithm that merged closely related sequences to remove PCR and sequencing errors. CDR3 sequences were aligned to IMGT reference sequences to assign V, D and J gene segments. For a sequence to be retained, a match of at least six nucleotides was required to both a V gene segment and a J gene segment. Rearrangements were called productive when the CDR3 lacked stop codons and stayed in frame with V and J; all others were non-productive. Following IMGT convention, CDR3 was defined as the stretch from the second conserved V-encoded cysteine to the conserved J-encoded phenylalanine. The earlier analysis of about 610 of the donors excluded sequences that lacked an unambiguous match to a single V gene segment. In an earlier analysis of several hundred of the donors, V segments were called functional above 56.7% productive rearrangements and were called segregating when the between-donor standard deviation exceeded 5%. A statistical classification framework was built to diagnose cytomegalovirus status from the catalog of TCR beta chain sequences. In a later analysis, TCR nucleotide sequences were compared against IMGT/GENE-DB human TR gene sequences so that V and J genes could be assigned. A later analysis assigned CDR3 sequences and most-parsimonious VDJ recombination scenarios with the TCRdist pipeline. A later analysis defined each TCR beta chain by its CDR3 amino acid sequence plus V-gene family, and excluded reads lacking a unique V-gene family. A later analysis removed 450 to 600 highly shared, low-generation-probability nucleotide sequences to deal with suspected cross-contamination and a sequencing artifact. In a later analysis, a clonal expansion index for each public chain was calculated from normalized within-repertoire ranks of inferred template counts. Generation probabilities in a later analysis came from a VDJ recombination model fitted to out-of-frame rearrangements, and those results were checked against IGoR. In a later analysis, hypergeometric tests were used to score TCR-TCR, TCR-HLA and TCR-CMV co-occurrence, with a repertoire-size bias correction applied to TCR pairs. False discovery rates were estimated in a later analysis by permuting HLA or CMV assignments 20 times. A later analysis grouped co-occurring TCRs with DBSCAN, adding TCRdist sequence similarity when clustering within HLA-allele-positive subsets. Repertoires with fewer than 30,000 or more than 120,000 public chains were left out of co-occurrence clustering, as were five repertoires with anomalous nucleotide sharing. In TCRdb, the immuneACCESS table is reduced to in-frame sequences with V and J assigned. These tables do not hold every clone; where another copy was compared, an unresolved V gene accounts for under half, and the others remain unexplained. The DNA was the basis for D and trimming; V, J and clone size are from that table. A total of about 280,000 clones appear in this sample, around nine tenths of them only once. Of the sample, about 2% is held by the ten largest clones.

Concerning this clone: The antigen it recognizes is unknown. Base qualities are not provided; no much larger clone lies one nucleotide away.

The cohort consisted of 666 healthy bone marrow donors. At the time of sampling, every cohort member was nominally healthy, though immune exposures that went unrecorded were likely present. The donor was CMV seronegative and belonged to the group of 352 seronegative cohort members. A peripheral blood sample was collected from each donor, and TCR beta sequencing was performed on peripheral blood mononuclear cells. The Qiagen DNeasy Blood Extraction Kit was used to extract genomic DNA from the blood cell samples. The specimen was PBMCs. The source is a woman in her late teens or twenties in good health and CMV-seronegative. Recombination linked TRBV2 to TRBJ2-7; 7 bases in the junction line up with TRBD1. The CDR3 is CASNPGQSSYEQYF. The DNA sequence is TGTGCCAGCAACCCGGGACAGAGCTCCTACGAGCAGTACTTC.